The T cell receptor (beta chain) described here comes from a study of T cells in Graves' hyperthyroidism and ophthalmopathy. Amplified regions were TCR beta CDR3 sequences from RNA transcripts. HTBI primers drove first-round RT-PCR of the TCR CDR3. TCRdb re-called the multiplex PCR reads through MiXCR, storing one row per CDR3 protein. This sample has a few hundred thousand distinct CDR3 sequences, with roughly 20% found just once. The germline gives CDR1 DFQATT, CDR2 SNEGSKA (reference sequence). V shed 7 bases and J 1 base; nucleotides not matched to a gene: 7. The length of the CDR3 is 14 residues. This clonotype was observed a handful of times.

The chain is built from TRBV20-1 and TRBJ2-3; 8 nucleotides align to TRBD2. The sequence came from a woman aged 45 to 65 with Graves' hyperthyroidism. The sequenced sample consisted of blood. The CDR3 DNA follows: TGCAGTGTCGTTGGACTAGCACGCACAGATACGCAGTATTTT. Its protein is CSVVGLARTDTQYF.